The sequence of this T cell receptor beta chain was determined in a study of CXCR3-negative and CXCR3-positive naive CD8 T cells. Study results and caveats: Hydrophobicity was higher for TRB CDR3s found in CXCR3-positive naive cells than in CXCR3-negative naive cells. Memory CD8+ cells showed much lower diversity, while both naive subsets were comparably high.

Regarding this clonotype: What it recognizes is unknown.

TRB cDNA libraries were made by UMI-labeled 5' RACE. With the 5' RACE reads reprocessed, TCRdb shows one record per CDR3 protein and no DNA. With approximately 48,000 distinct CDR3 sequences in the sample, the ten largest clones hold approximately 0.56%. Every CD8+ subset sample held around 300,000 flow-sorted cells, done in triplicate. The specimen was naive CXCR3+ CD8+ T cells from blood. Subset in this sample: CD45RO-CCR7+CD27+CD95- naive CD8+ T cells expressing CXCR3 (TNR3+). The source is a human donor in good health. Some clones in this sample may be carry-over from other donors' samples.

The CDR3 region is CASSHGMTQISTDTQYF. The chain has TRBV28 and TRBJ2-3; TCRdb lists TRBD1, though no DNA is available to test this call. The CDR3 length is 17 residues. Germline values: CDR1 MDHEN, CDR2 SYDVKM. Based on the CDR3 plus reference TRBV28 and TRBJ2-3, the full variable domain is DVKVTQSSRYLVKRTGEKVFLECVQDMDHENMFWYRQDPGLGLRLIYFSYDVKMKEKGDIPEGYSVSREKKERFSLILESASTNQTSMYLCASSHGMTQISTDTQYFGPGTRLTVL.